The rows below give T cell receptor beta chains drawn from one sample of a study of neoadjuvant anti-PD-1 for oral cavity cancer. Method: immunoSEQ multiplex PCR; TCRdb's copy keeps in-frame clones and lacks some. Of 40,000 or so clones listed, 38% were seen once; the top ten hold more than 15%. The sample consisted of tumor tissue, taken after nivolumab (anti-PD-1) treatment. The receptors originated from a person between 40 and 80 years old with oral cavity squamous cell carcinoma. Each CDR3 is given with its conserved first and last residue. D genes are given only for firm matches. Rows give clone size only sometimes, using once, few, many, or a class for an expanded clone.

clone size,D gene,J gene,V gene,CDR3 DNA,CDR3 protein
few,NA,TRBJ1-1,TRBV4-2,TGTGCCAGCAGCCGCGGACTAGGGGCTGAAGCTTTCTTT,CASSRGLGAEAFF
few,NA,TRBJ1-1,TRBV5-1,TGCGCCAGCAGCTGGGGACAAAACACTGAAGCTTTCTTT,CASSWGQNTEAFF
NA,NA,TRBJ2-3,TRBV6-6,TGTGCCAGCAGTTACTCGAAGGATACGCAGTATTTT,CASSYSKDTQYF
NA,NA,TRBJ2-1,TRBV4-1,TGCGCCAGCAGCCGGGCGGCAGGGATAGTGAATGAGCAGTTCTTC,CASSRAAGIVNEQFF
NA,NA,TRBJ1-1,TRBV5-8,TGTGCCAGCAGCTCAGCGTGGAGGGGCACTGAAGCTTTCTTT,CASSSAWRGTEAFF
NA,NA,TRBJ2-1,TRBV19,TGTGCCAGTAGTACTCAAGCCTACAATGAGCAGTTCTTC,CASSTQAYNEQFF
few,TRBD1,TRBJ1-4,TRBV5-1,TGCGCCAGCAGCTTGGAGGACAGGCAGCAACTGTTTTTT,CASSLEDRQQLFF
NA,TRBD1,TRBJ2-1,TRBV25-1,TGTGCCAGCAGTCGGACAGGGCTGGGGAATGAGCAGTTCTTC,CASSRTGLGNEQFF
NA,TRBD2,TRBJ2-7,TRBV5-1,TGCGCCAGCAGCGACCAGCGGGGATACGAGCAGTACTTC,CASSDQRGYEQYF
many,TRBD1,TRBJ1-1,TRBV19,TGTGCCAGTAGGGGACAGACCTACACTGAAGCTTTCTTT,CASRGQTYTEAFF
many,TRBD2,TRBJ2-1,TRBV19,TGTGCCAGTAGTATAGATAGGGCTAGCGGGGGAAACTACAATGAGCAGTTCTTC,CASSIDRASGGNYNEQFF
NA,TRBD1,TRBJ1-2,TRBV5-1,TGCGCCAGCAGCGGGGGACAGGGGGCGGATGGCTACACCTTC,CASSGGQGADGYTF
few,NA,TRBJ2-6,TRBV2,TGTGCCAGCAGCCCTGGGGGCACCCGCTCTGGGGCCAACGTCCTGACTTTC,CASSPGGTRSGANVLTF
once,TRBD2,TRBJ2-1,TRBV19,TGTGCCAGTAGTATCCTGACTAGCGGGAGGTATGAGCAGTTCTTC,CASSILTSGRYEQFF
NA,TRBD2,TRBJ2-1,TRBV9,TGTGCCAGCAGCGAGAGAGTGACGGGGGGCTCCTACAATGAGCAGTTCTTC,CASSERVTGGSYNEQFF
few,NA,TRBJ2-2,TRBV7-2,TGTGCCAGCAGCTTAGGGACGGGCACCGGGGAGCTGTTTTTT,CASSLGTGTGELFF
NA,NA,TRBJ1-1,TRBV5-1,TGCGCCAGCAGCTCTGACGGTCTGAACACTGAAGCTTTCTTT,CASSSDGLNTEAFF
NA,TRBD2,TRBJ2-1,TRBV6-5,TGTGCCAGCTCCCCGGGTAGCGGGAGGGTTCATGAGCAGTTCTTC,CASSPGSGRVHEQFF
few,TRBD1,TRBJ1-2,TRBV9,TGTGCCAGCAGCCCCGAGGGGGGACAGGGATATGGCTACACCTTC,CASSPEGGQGYGYTF
NA,TRBD2,TRBJ2-1,TRBV30,TGTGCCTGGAGACTAGCGGGGGGGATCAATGAGCAGTTCTTC,CAWRLAGGINEQFF
NA,TRBD2,TRBJ2-5,TRBV7-9,TGTGCCAGCAGCGGACTAGCGGGGGCGAGGACCCAGTACTTC,CASSGLAGARTQYF
few,NA,TRBJ1-5,TRBV6-1,TGTGCCAGCATTGAGGTCGTTGGGATGAGGTGGGGCTCGGGGCAGCCCCAGCATTTT,CASIEVVGMRWGSGQPQHF
NA,NA,TRBJ2-5,TRBV5-4,TGCGCCAGCAGCTTGGGCCGACAAGAGACCCAGTACTTC,CASSLGRQETQYF
NA,NA,TRBJ2-3,TRBV5-1,TGCGCCAGCAGCTTAACAGGGAGCGCAGATACGCAGTATTTT,CASSLTGSADTQYF